The 28 T cell receptor beta chains listed next were all sequenced from one sample in a study of blood T cell repertoires in COVID-19. Clones were sequenced by immunoSEQ multiplex PCR, and TCRdb holds only the in-frame ones, with some missing. The sample lists more than 300,000 clones, roughly 90% occurring once. Sequenced material: peripheral blood. The receptors were gathered from a woman between 65 and 79 years old with COVID-19, enrolled during active disease.

V gene TRBV3-1 (or the pseudogene TRBV3-2) combines with J gene TRBJ1-2, with 10 bases matching TRBD1. In germline, CDR1 is LGHDT, CDR2 YNNKEL (reference sequence). This CDR3 spans 14 amino acids. J lost 9 bases, V lost 3 bases, and 7 bases had no gene match. The CDR3 DNA reads TGTGCCAGCAGCCAGGACGACAGGGGGCGAAGCTACACCTTC. It encodes CASSQDDRGRSYTF.

The chain uses TRBV3-1 (or the pseudogene TRBV3-2) and TRBJ1-6, with 8 positions matching TRBD1. The length of the CDR3 is 16 residues. The V gene end was trimmed by 1 base and the J gene end by 10 bases; junction bases not matched to a gene: 9. Germline CDR1 reads LGHDT; CDR2 reads YNNKEL (reference sequence). The chain's CDR3 is CASSQGPDRVRSPLHF. CDR3 DNA: TGTGCCAGCAGCCAAGGTCCGGACAGGGTAAGATCACCCCTCCACTTT.

This chain joins TRBV3-1 (or the pseudogene TRBV3-2) and TRBJ2-2; the match to TRBD2 covers 13 bases. The CDR3 is 16 residues long. Looked up from germline, CDR1 is LGHDT and CDR2 is YNNKEL (reference sequence). Trimming cost V 4 bases and J 6 bases; bases outside gene matches: 5. Written as DNA, the CDR3 is TGTGCCAGCAGCCTAAAGACTAGCGGGGGGCCCGGGGAGCTGTTTTTT. It is translated as CASSLKTSGGPGELFF.

V gene TRBV23-1 combines with J gene TRBJ1-1; 7 bases are shared with TRBD1. TRBV23-1 is an ORF, and what it does is uncertain. J gave up 8 bases and V 7 bases, and 7 bases lay outside the gene matches. The CDR3 is made up of 12 amino acids. CDR3 sequence (DNA): TGCGCCAGCATAGCCTCACAGGGGGAAGCTTTCTTT. Residues: CASIASQGEAFF.

The chain recombines TRBV5-6 with TRBJ1-2; D is perhaps TRBD1 (5 bases). Germline CDR1 is SGHDT and CDR2 is YYEEEE. CDR3 length: 15 amino acids. V lost 2 bases, J lost 2 bases, and 13 bases lay in between. CDR3 amino acids: CASSFAQWTNYGYTF. The CDR3 DNA is TGTGCCAGCAGCTTCGCCCAATGGACAAACTATGGCTACACCTTC.

CDR3 DNA: TGTGCCAGCATAGGGCTAGCGGGGGGGTTAAATGAGCAGTTCTTC. Translating gives CASIGLAGGLNEQFF. The chain combines TRBV7-2 with TRBJ2-1; 12 positions match TRBD2. This CDR3 is 15 amino acids long. The germline gives CDR1 SGHTA, CDR2 FQGNSA. V dropped 7 bases and J dropped 7; count of bases not matched to a gene: 8.

The chain has TRBV6-5 and TRBJ1-1; 9 positions match TRBD1. The CDR3 is made up of 14 amino acids. The trim removed 2 bases at V and 10 bases at J, leaving 8 bases unmatched. Germline V gives CDR1 MNHEY, CDR2 SVGAGI. The CDR3 bases are TGTGCCAGCAGTTACACCGGGGACAGGGTGGGAGCTTTCTTT. Amino acid sequence: CASSYTGDRVGAFF.

This clone is a singleton in its sample. V gene TRBV4-3 combines with J gene TRBJ1-1; 10 positions agree with TRBD1. V was clipped by 3 bases and J by 0 bases; unmatched bases: 4. There are 16 residues in the CDR3. Germline V CDR1 and CDR2: LGHNA, YSLEER. CDR3 DNA: TGCGCCAGCAGCCAGGACAGGGGGGCCCTGAACACTGAAGCTTTCTTT. It specifies CASSQDRGALNTEAFF.

This sequence joins TRBV7-8 and TRBJ1-3; D remains unclear. V was cut by 5 bases and J by 0 bases, with 26 bases left in between. CDR3 length: 20 residues. Per germline, CDR1 SGHVS and CDR2 FQNEAQ. CDR3 region: CASSPLTLFTVPISGNTIYF. The CDR3, as DNA: TGTGCCAGCAGCCCCCTCACCCTATTCACAGTGCCCATCTCTGGAAACACCATATATTTT.

The chain joins TRBV5-1 to TRBJ2-1; D is ambiguous. This CDR3 has 15 amino acids. Deletions cut 7 bases from V and 0 bases from J, with 14 bases between. The germline gives CDR1 SGHRS, CDR2 YFSETQ. CDR3 in DNA: TGCGCCAGCCGCGTGGCAGGAAGCTCCTACAATGAGCAGTTCTTC. It encodes CASRVAGSSYNEQFF.

The V gene is TRBV5-1, the J gene TRBJ1-2, with 10 nucleotides matching TRBD1. The CDR3 sequence is 15 residues long. The V segment lost 0 bases and the J segment 6 bases; nucleotides outside the gene matches: 5. CDR1 SGHRS and CDR2 YFSETQ come from the germline V gene. As DNA, the CDR3 is TGCGCCAGCAGCTTGGACACCGGGACAGGGGATGGCTACACCTTC. Protein product: CASSLDTGTGDGYTF.

The chain recombines TRBV24-1 with TRBJ2-7, with D tentatively TRBD1 (6 bases). The CDR3 has 13 amino acids. In germline, CDR1 is KGHDR, CDR2 SFDVKD. Trimming pared 2 bases from V and 2 bases from J, leaving 6 bases between. CDR3 DNA: TGTGCCACCAGTGATTCAGGGGCCTACGAGCAGTACTTC. It yields the protein CATSDSGAYEQYF.

This chain uses TRBV6-5 with TRBJ2-3; D perhaps matches TRBD1 (5 bases). The germline gives CDR1 MNHEY, CDR2 SVGAGI. The ends were cut back, 2 bases at V and 0 bases at J, with 12 bases in the middle. The CDR3 runs to 16 residues. CDR3 region: CASSYTLPGSTDTQYF. For the CDR3, the DNA is TGTGCCAGCAGTTACACTCTCCCAGGGAGCACAGATACGCAGTATTTT.

This chain connects TRBV23-1 to TRBJ2-1, with D possibly matching TRBD1 (5 bases). TRBV23-1 falls under the ORF class, with uncertain function. V lost 3 bases to trimming and J lost 4 bases, with 13 bases between them. CDR3 length: 15 residues. CDR3 nucleotide sequence: TGCGCCAGCAGTCATCTTCAAGACAGATACAATGAGCAGTTCTTC. It is translated as CASSHLQDRYNEQFF.

This chain connects TRBV5-6 to TRBJ1-6; unclear D gene. The CDR3 length is 15 residues. CDR1 and CDR2 from the germline V gene are SGHDT and YYEEEE. V shed 4 bases and J shed 6 bases, with 14 bases lying between them. CDR3 amino acids: CASSQWGGRNSPLHF. CDR3 DNA sequence: TGTGCCAGCAGCCAGTGGGGAGGGCGTAATTCACCCCTCCACTTT.

The J gene is TRBJ1-5, the V gene TRBV6-1, with D possibly TRBD1 on 5 matching bases. The germline V gene has CDR1 MNHNS and CDR2 SASEGT. The ends were cut back, 1 base at V and 7 bases at J, with 11 bases in the middle. This CDR3 spans 14 amino acids. CDR3 sequence (DNA): TGTGCCAGCAGTGAAGGTCCGGGGGTACAGCCCCAGCATTTT. Amino acids: CASSEGPGVQPQHF.

The V call is TRBV2, the J call TRBJ1-5, with D possibly TRBD1 on 5 matching bases. The germline V gene encodes CDR1 SNHLY and CDR2 FYNNEI. Deletions cut 6 bases from V and 2 bases from J, with 8 bases between. The CDR3 has 13 amino acids. CDR3 nucleotides: TGTGCCAGCAGGGAACAGGGCAATCAGCCCCAGCATTTT. It specifies CASREQGNQPQHF.

The chain combines TRBV5-6 with TRBJ1-2; D call uncertain. Trimming shortened V by 4 bases and J by 5 bases, and 12 bases separated the two germline ends. This CDR3 has 13 amino acids. Germline lookup yields CDR1 SGHDT and CDR2 YYEEEE. The CDR3 DNA sequence: TGTGCCAGCAGCCCCCTGGGAGGGTATGGCTACACCTTC. Protein sequence: CASSPLGGYGYTF. The variable domain in full, with the rest retrieved from reference TRBV5-6 and TRBJ1-2, is DAGVTQSPTHLIKTRGQQVTLRCSPKSGHDTVSWYQQALGQGPQFIFQYYEEEERQRGNFPDRFSGHQFPNYSSELNVNALLLGDSALYLCASSPLGGYGYTFGSGTRLTVV.

The genes are TRBV3-1 (or the pseudogene TRBV3-2) and TRBJ2-1; perhaps TRBD2 as D (7 bases). Germline V gene data show CDR1 as LGHDT and CDR2 as YNNKEL (reference sequence). CDR3 length: 14 amino acids. Between the trimmed V and J ends, which lost 6 bases and 7 bases, there was a span of 16 bases. The CDR3 nucleotides read TGTGCCAGCAGTAGAGGGGGGGCCTCGAATGAGCAGTTCTTC. Protein sequence: CASSRGGASNEQFF.

The chain is built from TRBV2 and TRBJ2-4; D perhaps matches TRBD1 (5 bases). Germline loops: CDR1 SNHLY, CDR2 FYNNEI. V dropped 8 bases and J dropped 4 bases, with 21 bases sitting between them. The CDR3 is made up of 16 amino acids. The DNA of the CDR3 is TGTGCCAGCCGGGCTCCTACCGACAGCTATAAAAACATTCAGTACTTC. This sequence encodes CASRAPTDSYKNIQYF.

This sequence joins TRBV7-2 and TRBJ2-7, with 8 bases identical to TRBD2. The V gene's germline CDR1 is SGHTA and CDR2 FQGNSA. The CDR3 spans 14 residues. The ends lost 5 bases at V and 1 base at J; junction bases unmatched: 4. Written as DNA, the CDR3 is TGTGCCAGCAGCCTCGGGGGGGGATCCTACGAGCAGTACTTC. Translation gives CASSLGGGSYEQYF.

The chain carries TRBV24-1 and TRBJ1-2; TRBD1 is a possible D gene (5 bases). The germline V and J ends were trimmed by 4 bases and 4 bases, with 12 bases remaining between them. The CDR3 sequence is 14 residues long. Looked up from germline, CDR1 is KGHDR and CDR2 is SFDVKD. For the CDR3, the DNA is TGTGCCACCAGTGACCGCAAAACAGGCTATGGCTACACCTTC. Protein sequence: CATSDRKTGYGYTF.

The chain recombines TRBV5-1 with TRBJ2-7; unclear D gene. This CDR3 has 13 amino acids. Trimming left V 0 bases short and J 3 bases short, with 7 bases between. Germline CDR1 and CDR2: SGHRS and YFSETQ. The CDR3 DNA sequence: TGCGCCAGCAGCTTGGGGCTTTACTACGAGCAGTACTTC. Protein product: CASSLGLYYEQYF.

This clone showed up just a few times. This CDR3 is CASSIEGQGKDTEAFF. CDR3 nucleotides: TGTGCCAGTAGTATAGAGGGACAGGGCAAGGACACTGAAGCTTTCTTT. The rearrangement joins TRBV19 to TRBJ1-1; TRBD1 matches at 9 bases. Per germline, CDR1 LNHDA and CDR2 SQIVND (reference sequence). The CDR3 covers 16 residues. Unmatched junction bases numbered 5, after V lost 0 bases and J lost 3 bases.

The chain carries TRBV9 and TRBJ2-2, with D maybe TRBD1 (5 bases). Germline CDR1 and CDR2: SGDLS and YYNGEE. V lost 5 bases to trimming and J lost 6 bases, with 14 bases between them. The CDR3 extends over 14 amino acids. CDR3 bases: TGTGCCAGCAGAGGGGCAGGGATGTCCGGGGAGCTGTTTTTT. Translating it yields CASRGAGMSGELFF.

V is TRBV13 and J is TRBJ2-3; 9 nucleotides align to TRBD1. Germline CDR1 and CDR2: PRHDT and FYEKMQ (reference sequence). The ends lost 0 bases at V and 3 bases at J; junction bases unmatched: 1. This CDR3 spans 15 amino acids. CDR3: CASSLGGQGTDTQYF. The CDR3 DNA is TGTGCCAGCAGCTTAGGGGGACAGGGAACAGATACGCAGTATTTT.

This clone was counted a few times. The chain links TRBV10-2 to TRBJ1-2; perhaps TRBD1 as D (5 bases). Germline V CDR1 and CDR2: WSHSY, SAAADI. The CDR3 is 14 amino acids. Trimming took off 0 bases at V and 8 bases at J, with 13 bases between the two ends. In DNA form, the CDR3 reads TGCGCCAGCAGTGAGTCGGGACTCCCTGGAGGCTACACCTTC. It yields the protein CASSESGLPGGYTF.

The genes are TRBV15 and TRBJ2-5, with 7 bases fitting TRBD2. Trimming at V came to 0 bases and at J to 4 bases, leaving 5 bases not matched to a gene. This CDR3 spans 15 amino acids. Germline V lookup: CDR1 LNHNV, CDR2 YYDKDF (reference sequence). CDR3 sequence: CATSRDPGGAETQYF. The CDR3 DNA reads as TGTGCCACCAGCAGAGATCCGGGGGGAGCAGAGACCCAGTACTTC.